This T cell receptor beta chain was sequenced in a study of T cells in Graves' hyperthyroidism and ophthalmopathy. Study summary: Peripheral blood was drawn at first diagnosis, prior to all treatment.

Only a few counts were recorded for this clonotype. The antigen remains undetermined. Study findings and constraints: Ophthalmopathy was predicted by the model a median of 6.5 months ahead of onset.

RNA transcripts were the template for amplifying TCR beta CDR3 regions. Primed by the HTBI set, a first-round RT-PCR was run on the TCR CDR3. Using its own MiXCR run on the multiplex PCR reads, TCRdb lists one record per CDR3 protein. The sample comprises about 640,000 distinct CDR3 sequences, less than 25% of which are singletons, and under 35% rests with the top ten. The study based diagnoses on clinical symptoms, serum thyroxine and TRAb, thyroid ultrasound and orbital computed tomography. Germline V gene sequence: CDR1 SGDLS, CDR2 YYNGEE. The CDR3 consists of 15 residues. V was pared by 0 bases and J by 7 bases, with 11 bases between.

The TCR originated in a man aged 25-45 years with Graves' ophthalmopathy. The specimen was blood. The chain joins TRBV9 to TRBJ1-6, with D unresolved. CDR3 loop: CASSVDGSHNSPLHF. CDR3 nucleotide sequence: TGTGCCAGCAGCGTAGATGGCAGTCACAATTCACCCCTCCACTTT.